This T cell receptor (beta chain) was retrieved from a study of cytomegalovirus exposure and HLA in healthy donors. The CDR3 length is 16 residues. The germline V gene has CDR1 MDHEN and CDR2 SYDVKM. V dropped 6 bases and J dropped 0 bases, with 15 bases sitting between them. With respect to this clone: As yet, its antigen is unknown.

Amplification used 60 Vbeta primers and 13 Jbeta primers. This table comes from immunoSEQ multiplex PCR, and its TCRdb copy is limited to in-frame clones, with some not included. The sample has about 130,000 clones, around three quarters seen once. Though nominally healthy at sampling, donors likely had unrecorded immune exposures. Study results and caveats: TCR beta V- and J-gene trimming, according to a later analysis, was linked to a missense DCLRE1C variant. Later analysis placed DRB1 highest and HLA-C lowest in TCR association rates, which differed by HLA locus.

This chain connects TRBV28 to TRBJ2-1; D perhaps matches TRBD2 (6 bases). The receptor's source is a man aged 35 to 55 in good health and CMV-seropositive. What was sequenced was PBMCs. The CDR3 DNA reads as TGTGCCAGCAGCTTAACACTAGCCCCCTCCTACAATGAGCAGTTCTTC. It encodes CASSLTLAPSYNEQFF.